This T cell receptor (beta chain) was captured in a study of blood T cell repertoires in COVID-19. Study details: Acute and convalescent COVID-19 samples came from the United States, Italy and Spain. T cells, B-cell-depleted T cells, or PBMCs supplied cDNA or gDNA.

The repertoire was sequenced with immunoSEQ multiplex PCR; TCRdb's copy has only in-frame clones and lacks some. The sample lists around 190,000 clones; approximately 84% were seen once. Everyone who took part was about 18 to 90 years old, and they came from some 23 US areas. Cohort 3 donors were reported recovered after two negative PCRs, clearance, or symptom resolution. The V and J ends lost 5 bases and 12 bases, in that order; junction bases with no gene match: 4. From germline, CDR1 is GTSNPN and CDR2 SVGIG (reference sequence). The CDR3 runs 12 residues. Sequenced: PBMCs or T cells enriched from blood (not recorded which). This receptor was identified in a woman younger than 45 who had recovered from COVID-19. The J gene is TRBJ1-6, the V gene TRBV30; 10 bases map to TRBD1. The CDR3 region is CAWGQGVEPLHF. CDR3 coding DNA: TGTGCCTGGGGACAGGGGGTGGAACCCCTCCACTTT.